This T cell receptor (beta chain) was sequenced during a study of CD8 T cells in ankylosing spondylitis. A quantitative 5'-RACE method, one with molecular barcodes, was used to make TCR beta libraries. TCRdb independently ran MiXCR on the 5' RACE reads; one entry per CDR3 protein. Here the sample spans under 300,000 distinct CDR3 sequences, over 15% being singletons. Study-wide points: Peripheral blood held disease-linked clones only at relatively low frequency, and these were CD8+. Earlier literature documents some of the motif variants in reactive arthritis synovial fluid and blood. Blood of patients with ankylosing spondylitis appeared to be characterized by a TCR beta motif of several highly homologous variants.

On this clonotype itself: Antigen: not known.

Between the trimmed V and J ends, which lost 2 bases and 0 bases, there was a span of 5 bases. CDR1 and CDR2 from the germline V gene are SGHRS and YFSETQ. The CDR3 is made up of 14 amino acids. The chain links TRBV5-1 to TRBJ1-4; no clear D. The clonotype comes from a male donor with ankylosing spondylitis or in good health (not recorded which). The sample consisted of blood, either unsorted or a sorted T cell fraction (not recorded which). DNA of the CDR3: TGCGCCAGCAGCTTAGTCGCAACTAATGAAAAACTGTTTTTT. Encoded protein: CASSLVATNEKLFF.